The 25 T cell receptor beta chains given below trace back to one sample, sequenced in a study of post-analysis software for immune sequencing data. TCR beta cDNA libraries included unique molecular identifiers. A single record per CDR3 protein comes from TCRdb applying MiXCR to the PCR reads. This sample yields around 160,000 distinct CDR3 sequences, of which around 34% are seen a single time; under 30% belongs to the top ten. Sequenced here: blood, sampled after autologous hematopoietic stem cell transplantation. The source of these receptors is a girl aged 10 to 17 with multiple sclerosis.

This rearrangement joins TRBV3-1 to TRBJ1-4, with D perhaps matching TRBD1 (5 bases). CDR1 and CDR2 from the germline V gene are LGHDT and YNNKEL (reference sequence). V shed 4 bases and J shed 5 bases, with 11 bases lying between them. The CDR3 covers 14 residues. The CDR3 sequence: CASSLKRQNEKLFF. CDR3 DNA: TGTGCCAGCAGCCTTAAGCGACAGAATGAAAAACTGTTTTTT.

V gene TRBV29-1 combines with J gene TRBJ2-1; no clear D. This CDR3 has 13 amino acids. The V gene lost 4 bases and the J gene lost 6 bases, with 13 bases spanning the gap. The V gene's germline CDR1 is SQVTM and CDR2 ANQGSEA. The CDR3 DNA reads as TGCAGCGTTGCGGCCCCCGTCGGCAATGAGCAGTTCTTC. Encoded protein: CSVAAPVGNEQFF.

The chain employs TRBV10-3 and TRBJ1-2; maybe TRBD1 (5 bases). Germline CDR1 and CDR2: ENHRY and SYGVKD. V dropped 6 bases and J dropped 5 bases, with 7 bases sitting between them. The CDR3 has 11 residues. The CDR3 region is CAIRDIYGYTF. The CDR3 bases are TGTGCCATCAGGGACATATATGGCTACACCTTC.

The rearrangement joins TRBV29-1 to TRBJ2-1; 8 bases match TRBD1. V trimming: 7 bases; J trimming: 6 bases; junction bases outside the gene matches: 14. Germline lookup yields CDR1 SQVTM and CDR2 ANQGSEA. The CDR3 has 15 amino acids. The CDR3 is CSGSTGTGPVNEQFF. The CDR3 DNA is TGCAGCGGATCAACCGGGACAGGCCCCGTCAATGAGCAGTTCTTC.

This clonotype was seen only a few times. J is TRBJ2-7 and V is TRBV29-1; 8 nucleotides line up with TRBD1. CDR1 SQVTM and CDR2 ANQGSEA come from the germline V gene. This CDR3 contains 15 residues. J gave up 2 bases and V 2 bases, and 8 bases lay outside the gene matches. For the CDR3, the DNA is TGCAGCGTTGAATCTTTCGTACAGGGGGCCTACGAGCAGTACTTC. Translation gives CSVESFVQGAYEQYF.

This clonotype has a handful of counts. The rearrangement joins TRBV7-9 to TRBJ2-5; perhaps TRBD1 as D (5 bases). The CDR3 has 15 residues. Trimming removed 2 bases at V and 5 bases at J, with 15 bases between. Germline V gives CDR1 SEHNR, CDR2 FQNEAQ (reference sequence). This chain's CDR3 is CASSLKRVGLETQYF. CDR3 nucleotide sequence: TGTGCCAGCAGCTTAAAGAGAGTGGGGCTGGAGACCCAGTACTTC. The whole variable domain, filled in from reference TRBV7-9 and TRBJ2-5, reads DTGVSQNPRHKITKRGQNVTFRCDPISEHNRLYWYRQTLGQGPEFLTYFQNEAQLEKSRLLSDRFSAERPKGSFSTLEIQRTEQGDSAMYLCASSLKRVGLETQYFGPGTRLLVL.

This clonotype has only one observation. In DNA, the CDR3 is TGTGCCAGCAGTGAAGGACAGGGGGCTGTTGTCGGGACCCAGTACTTC. It specifies CASSEGQGAVVGTQYF. The chain joins TRBV6-1 to TRBJ2-5, with 10 nucleotides matching TRBD1. V lost 1 base and J lost 7; bases outside the gene matches: 9. Germline V lookup: CDR1 MNHNS, CDR2 SASEGT. CDR3 size: 16 residues.

The chain links TRBV14 to TRBJ2-1; 7 bases align to TRBD1. This CDR3 contains 14 residues. With V trimmed by 6 bases and J by 2 bases, 4 bases remained unmatched. Germline CDR1 reads SGHDN; CDR2 reads FVKESK. The CDR3 DNA reads TGTGCCAGCAGACGGACAGGCCCCTACAATGAGCAGTTCTTC. It is translated as CASRRTGPYNEQFF.

V usage is TRBV7-2 and J usage is TRBJ1-6; D possibly corresponds to TRBD1 (5 bases). Germline V gene data show CDR1 as SGHTA and CDR2 as FQGNSA. This CDR3 spans 14 amino acids. V was clipped by 3 bases and J by 10 bases, with 13 bases between them. In DNA form, the CDR3 reads TGTGCCAGCAGCTTTGAAGGGGCTGTGTCACCCCTCCACTTT. It yields the protein CASSFEGAVSPLHF.

J is TRBJ1-2 and V is TRBV11-3; 7 bases match TRBD1. J was trimmed by 3 bases and V by 5 bases; bases with no gene match: 12. Germline CDR1 SGHNT, CDR2 YENEEA. This CDR3 region has 16 residues. The CDR3 nucleotides are TGTGCCAGCAGCGCCGGGACAGCTTTACTCGACTATGGCTACACCTTC. It translates to CASSAGTALLDYGYTF.

This clonotype appeared a few times. The chain couples TRBV11-2 to TRBJ2-1; 11 bases agree with TRBD2. The CDR3 is 17 residues long. V lost 5 bases and J lost 2; bases outside the gene matches: 8. Germline V gene data show CDR1 as SGHAT and CDR2 as FQNNGV. The chain's CDR3 is CASSPNLLAGAYNEQFF. The DNA for the CDR3 is TGTGCCAGCAGCCCAAACCTACTAGCGGGAGCCTACAATGAGCAGTTCTTC.

There are a few counts of this clonotype. This chain uses TRBV28 with TRBJ2-1; maybe TRBD2 (6 bases). The CDR3 contains 14 residues. Germline assignment: CDR1 MDHEN and CDR2 SYDVKM. With 7 bases removed from V and 4 bases from J, the gap between germline ends came to 14 bases. CDR3 DNA: TGTGCCAGCACTCCGGAGGGCCCTTACAATGAGCAGTTCTTC. Translation: CASTPEGPYNEQFF. Full variable domain (outside the CDR3, taken from reference TRBV28 and TRBJ2-1): DVKVTQSSRYLVKRTGEKVFLECVQDMDHENMFWYRQDPGLGLRLIYFSYDVKMKEKGDIPEGYSVSREKKERFSLILESASTNQTSMYLCASTPEGPYNEQFFGPGTRLTVL.

This clonotype came up a few times. The genes are TRBV5-6 and TRBJ2-7, with D possibly called TRBD1 or TRBD2 (5 bases each). Germline V gene lookup returns CDR1 SGHDT and CDR2 YYEEEE. The CDR3 has 15 residues. V was cut by 4 bases and J by 3 bases, with 17 bases left in between. The CDR3, as DNA: TGTGCCAGCAGCGTAGATGGAGCTGGGGGCTACGAGCAGTACTTC. Protein sequence: CASSVDGAGGYEQYF.

Concerning this clonotype itself: At one boundary the junction diverges from the germline segment, which might be a read error. This chain joins TRBV27 and TRBJ2-1; 8 bases map to TRBD2. CDR1 MNHEY and CDR2 SMNVEV come from the germline V gene (reference sequence). The CDR3 spans 16 residues. Written as DNA, the CDR3 is TGTGCCAGCAGTTTAGATAGCGGGGTGCCTTACAATGAGCAGTTCTTT. Encoded protein: CASSLDSGVPYNEQFF.

V usage is TRBV28 and J usage is TRBJ1-2, with D unclear. The V end lost 5 bases, the J end lost 1 base, and 14 bases lay between the germline ends. The CDR3 totals 15 residues. The germline CDR1 and CDR2 sequences are MDHEN and SYDVKM. As DNA, the CDR3 is TGTGCCAGCAGTCCGCCGCAGGATCGTAACTATGGCTACACCTTC. This sequence encodes CASSPPQDRNYGYTF.

The chain couples TRBV7-9 to TRBJ2-7; 7 bases fit TRBD2. V was pared by 9 bases and J by 9 bases, with 20 bases of the junction left unmatched. Germline loops: CDR1 SEHNR, CDR2 FQNEAQ (reference sequence). There are 15 residues in the CDR3. CDR3 region: CASPPDLAETWAQYF. The CDR3, as DNA: TGTGCCAGTCCCCCCGACCTAGCGGAAACTTGGGCGCAGTACTTC.

The J gene is TRBJ1-2, the V gene TRBV12-3 or TRBV12-4; D unresolved. This CDR3 is 11 amino acids long. The V gene lost 8 bases and the J gene lost 8 bases, with 12 bases spanning the gap. The CDR3 reads CASLSLAGYTF. The CDR3 DNA reads TGTGCCAGCCTATCCTTGGCAGGCTACACCTTC.

This clonotype was seen a handful of times. This chain links TRBV9 with TRBJ1-2; 8 nucleotides line up with TRBD1. The CDR3 contains 13 residues. Germline CDR1 is SGDLS and CDR2 is YYNGEE. V lost 4 bases, J lost 8 bases, and 7 bases stayed unmatched. CDR3 protein: CASSLTGGFGYTF. Here the CDR3 DNA reads TGTGCCAGCAGCCTCACAGGGGGTTTCGGCTACACCTTC.

This clonotype was detected only a few times. The rearrangement uses TRBV20-1 and TRBJ1-2, with no clear D. Germline loops: CDR1 DFQATT, CDR2 SNEGSKA (reference sequence). The CDR3 contains 11 residues. The V end lost 4 bases, the J end lost 8 bases, and 11 bases lay between the germline ends. The CDR3 region has the DNA TGCAGTGCTACGGGCCTGGCAGGCTACACCTTC. Its translation: CSATGLAGYTF.

This clonotype was detected ten times or more. The chain joins TRBV20-1 to TRBJ2-7; TRBD2 matches 7 bases. After removal of 3 bases from V and 0 bases from J, the junction contained 8 bases not matched to a gene. The CDR3 is 15 amino acids. CDR1 and CDR2 from the germline V gene are DFQATT and SNEGSKA (reference sequence). CDR3 sequence: CSASGRAGPSYEQYF. Written as DNA, the CDR3 is TGCAGTGCTAGTGGCCGAGCGGGACCCTCCTACGAGCAGTACTTC.

The chain has TRBV20-1 and TRBJ2-5, with D perhaps matching TRBD2 (5 bases). With 6 bases removed from V and 1 base from J, the gap between germline ends came to 15 bases. This CDR3 is built from 14 residues. Per germline, CDR1 DFQATT and CDR2 SNEGSKA (reference sequence). The CDR3 DNA reads as TGCAGTGCAGAGCCGGGGTTCGGCCAAGAGACCCAGTACTTC. It is translated as CSAEPGFGQETQYF.

The chain joins TRBV6-6 to TRBJ2-7; D gene uncertain. V lost 6 bases and J lost 1, with 22 bases in between. The V gene's germline CDR1 is MNHNY and CDR2 SVGAGI (reference sequence). This CDR3 has 17 residues. The CDR3 region is CASSAKISGSPSYEQYF. DNA for the CDR3: TGTGCCAGCAGCGCCAAAATATCCGGGTCCCCTTCCTACGAGCAGTACTTC.

V gene TRBV11-2 combines with J gene TRBJ1-5; 9 nucleotides align to TRBD1. Losses at the gene ends were 4 bases for V and 2 bases for J; bases not matched to a gene: 9. CDR1 SGHAT and CDR2 FQNNGV come from the germline V gene. CDR3 size: 17 residues. CDR3 in amino acids: CASSYRQGVGGNQPQHF. The DNA of the CDR3 is TGTGCCAGCAGCTATAGACAGGGGGTGGGAGGCAATCAGCCCCAGCATTTT.

The chain is built from TRBV7-6 and TRBJ1-1; 7 nucleotides agree with TRBD1. The CDR3 has 15 amino acids. Germline trimming cut 5 bases from V and 0 bases from J; bases unmatched to any gene: 6. The germline gives CDR1 SGHVS, CDR2 FNYEAQ. CDR3 sequence reads: CASSPGTAMNTEAFF. The CDR3 region has the DNA TGTGCCAGCAGCCCCGGGACAGCAATGAACACTGAAGCTTTCTTT.

This clonotype was picked up a small number of times. The chain is built from TRBV2 and TRBJ2-5, with unresolved D. Trimming left V 8 bases short and J 2 bases short, with 12 bases between. The CDR3 contains 13 residues. Germline loops: CDR1 SNHLY, CDR2 FYNNEI. The CDR3 reads CASGNGVQETQYF. CDR3 DNA sequence: TGTGCCAGCGGCAATGGGGTTCAAGAGACCCAGTACTTC.